This T cell receptor beta chain was documented in a study of cytomegalovirus exposure and HLA in healthy donors. Germline CDR1 is LNHDA and CDR2 is SQIVND (reference sequence). V trimming: 3 bases; J trimming: 6 bases; junction bases outside the gene matches: 6. CDR3 size: 15 residues. 13 Jbeta primers and 60 Vbeta primers were used for the PCR. Here immunoSEQ multiplex PCR was the method, and the copy in TCRdb shows in-frame clones only, minus some. The sample carries around 99,000 clones, around 76% recorded once. The receptor's source is a man aged 18 to 30 in good health and CMV-seronegative. V usage is TRBV19 and J usage is TRBJ1-1; 11 bases line up with TRBD1. The sample was PBMCs. In DNA, the CDR3 is TGTGCCAGTAGTATTTTGGACAGGGGGCTTTCTGAAGCTTTCTTT. As protein: CASSILDRGLSEAFF.